The 23 T cell receptor beta chains below all came from one sample that was sequenced in a study of CD8 T cells in ankylosing spondylitis. No antigen is known for these receptors. Study observations and caveats: Typical of ankylosing spondylitis blood, it appeared, was a TCR beta motif of about eight highly homologous variants.

TCRdb redid the calling of the 5' RACE reads with MiXCR, one entry per CDR3 protein. Altogether under 850,000 distinct CDR3 sequences are present, 15% to 20% being singletons, with the ten largest covering about 19%. Sequenced: blood, either unsorted or a sorted T cell fraction (not recorded which). The receptors here all came from a male donor with ankylosing spondylitis.

The chain is built from TRBV12-3 or TRBV12-4 and TRBJ1-1, with D unclear. This CDR3 is 19 amino acids long. V lost 2 bases and J 0 bases, leaving 22 bases between the germline ends. The CDR3 loop reads CASSLYTWQTGRVNTEAFF. The CDR3 bases are TGTGCCAGCAGTTTATATACGTGGCAGACTGGACGGGTGAACACTGAAGCTTTCTTT.

The rearrangement links TRBV15 to TRBJ2-7, with 7 nucleotides matching TRBD1. This CDR3 has 14 residues. Germline V gene lookup returns CDR1 LNHNV and CDR2 YYDKDF (reference sequence). Trimming cost V 3 bases and J 9 bases; bases outside gene matches: 11. CDR3 in amino acids: CATSSGYKQGLQYF. The CDR3 DNA sequence: TGTGCCACCAGCAGTGGCTACAAACAGGGGTTGCAGTACTTC. The full variable domain, with the rest looked up from reference TRBV15 and TRBJ2-7, is DAMVIQNPRYQVTQFGKPVTLSCSQTLNHNVMYWYQQKSSQAPKLLFHYYDKDFNNEADTPDNFQSRRPNTSFCFLDIRSPGLGDTAMYLCATSSGYKQGLQYFGPGTRLTVT.

The gene calls are TRBV6-1 and TRBJ1-1, with TRBD1 identical over 9 bases. The germline V gene has CDR1 MNHNS and CDR2 SASEGT. This CDR3 spans 16 amino acids. After removal of 0 bases from V and 3 bases from J, the junction contained 5 bases not matched to a gene. The CDR3 DNA reads TGTGCCAGCAGTGAAGCATGGAGGACAGGGGACACTGAAGCTTTCTTT. Translating it yields CASSEAWRTGDTEAFF.

This clonotype was observed a few times. The V and J genes are TRBV5-1 and TRBJ1-1; maybe TRBD1 (6 bases). CDR1 SGHRS and CDR2 YFSETQ come from the germline V gene. Deletions cut 3 bases from V and 4 bases from J, with 13 bases between. This CDR3 is built from 14 residues. The CDR3 DNA sequence: TGCGCCAGCAGCTCAGGAACAGGGATCACTGAAGCTTTCTTT. Amino acid sequence: CASSSGTGITEAFF.

The gene calls are TRBV5-1 and TRBJ2-1; 11 positions match TRBD1. CDR1 is SGHRS and CDR2 is YFSETQ in the germline V gene. CDR3 size: 16 residues. J gave up 6 bases and V 3 bases, and 8 bases lay outside the gene matches. The CDR3 loop reads CASSSGQGALFNEQFF. The CDR3 coding sequence is TGCGCCAGCAGCTCAGGACAGGGGGCGTTGTTCAATGAGCAGTTCTTC.

The chain joins TRBV27 to TRBJ2-1; 11 bases fit TRBD2. The germline V gene has CDR1 MNHEY and CDR2 SMNVEV (reference sequence). This CDR3 has 18 amino acids. The junction had 20 bases not matched to a gene; V was cut back by 6 bases and J by 10 bases. In DNA form, the CDR3 reads TGTGCCAGCAGCCCACTCCAACCAACTAGCGGGAGAGGGACCGAGCAGTTCTTC. It codes for CASSPLQPTSGRGTEQFF.

The chain is built from TRBV11-2 and TRBJ2-7; perhaps TRBD1 as D (6 bases). V lost 2 bases and J lost 0, with 11 bases in between. Germline lookup yields CDR1 SGHAT and CDR2 FQNNGV. The length of the CDR3 is 15 residues. CDR3 sequence reads: CASSLWDTGSYEQYF. The CDR3 bases are TGTGCCAGCAGCTTATGGGACACGGGCTCCTACGAGCAGTACTTC.

Details on this clonotype: An end of the junction differs from the germline gene, which may be a read error. The rearrangement uses TRBV9 and TRBJ2-1, with 10 bases fitting TRBD2. Germline CDR1 and CDR2: SGDLS and YYNGEE. CDR3 length: 16 residues. CDR3 protein: CARSVAPSGRGNEQFF. CDR3 nucleotides: TGTGCCAGAAGCGTAGCCCCTAGCGGGAGAGGCAATGAGCAGTTCTTC.

The chain recombines TRBV7-9 with TRBJ1-5; the D is unclear. Germline V gives CDR1 SEHNR, CDR2 FQNEAQ (reference sequence). The CDR3 sequence is 14 residues long. With 5 bases removed from V and 4 bases from J, the gap between germline ends came to 12 bases. CDR3 protein: CASSPRGENQPQHF. The DNA for the CDR3 is TGTGCCAGCAGCCCACGCGGGGAGAATCAGCCCCAGCATTTT.

This rearrangement joins TRBV10-3 to TRBJ2-7; the D is unclear. Trimming took 3 bases from V and 4 from J, leaving 10 bases between them. The CDR3 consists of 13 residues. CDR1 and CDR2 from the germline V gene are ENHRY and SYGVKD. CDR3 loop: CAISDFGSYEQYF. CDR3 nucleotide sequence: TGTGCCATCAGTGACTTCGGGTCTTACGAGCAGTACTTC.

This clonotype was found a few times. V usage is TRBV3-1 and J usage is TRBJ1-2; D is possibly TRBD1 (6 bases). V lost 0 bases to trimming and J lost 0 bases, with 8 bases between them. This CDR3 region has 15 residues. Looked up from germline, CDR1 is LGHDT and CDR2 is YNNKEL (reference sequence). CDR3 protein: CASSQEGGPNYGYTF. For the CDR3, the DNA is TGTGCCAGCAGCCAAGAAGGGGGGCCTAACTATGGCTACACCTTC.

This chain joins TRBV3-1 and TRBJ1-2; weak D call: TRBD1 (6 bases). The germline V gene has CDR1 LGHDT and CDR2 YNNKEL (reference sequence). The V gene lost 6 bases and the J gene lost 4 bases, with 12 bases spanning the gap. The CDR3 loop spans 13 amino acids. CDR3 coding DNA: TGTGCCAGCAGTACTACAGGGTTCTATGGCTACACCTTC. Translated, it gives CASSTTGFYGYTF. Complete variable domain (other parts from reference TRBV3-1 and TRBJ1-2): DTAVSQTPKYLVTQMGNDKSIKCEQNLGHDTMYWYKQDSKKFLKIMFSYNNKELIINETVPNRFSPKSPDKAHLNLHINSLELGDSAVYFCASSTTGFYGYTFGSGTRLTVV.

DNA of the CDR3: TGCGCCAGCAATTTCGGGCTAGCGGGAAGAACGGGCGGAGATACGCAGTATTTT. Its translation is CASNFGLAGRTGGDTQYF. The V and J genes are TRBV4-1 and TRBJ2-3, with TRBD2 identical over 9 bases. Germline values: CDR1 MGHRA, CDR2 YSYEKL. The CDR3 contains 18 residues. V was pared by 7 bases and J by 5 bases, with 19 bases of the junction left unmatched.

This clonotype has ten or more counts. The rearrangement uses TRBV29-1 and TRBJ2-5; 9 bases fit TRBD1. Germline V gene sequence: CDR1 SQVTM, CDR2 ANQGSEA. V was clipped by 7 bases and J by 4 bases; unmatched bases: 13. The CDR3 totals 15 residues. The CDR3 region has the DNA TGCAGCGCCCACCGGACAGGGGTCGTGGGAGAGACCCAGTACTTC. Encoded protein: CSAHRTGVVGETQYF.

This clonotype was picked up a small number of times. This rearrangement joins TRBV12-3 or TRBV12-4 to TRBJ2-7; unclear D gene. CDR3 length: 12 amino acids. The V and J ends lost 5 bases and 6 bases respectively, with 11 bases between them. The chain's CDR3 is CASSPRFGEQYF. CDR3 bases: TGTGCCAGCAGTCCCAGGTTCGGCGAGCAGTACTTC.

The chain is built from TRBV5-1 and TRBJ2-6; 8 positions agree with TRBD1. The CDR3 sequence is 18 residues long. Germline V gene sequence: CDR1 SGHRS, CDR2 YFSETQ. The trim removed 4 bases at V and 0 bases at J, leaving 9 bases unmatched. In DNA form, the CDR3 reads TGCGCCAGCAGCCCGGGACAGGCCGTGAACTCTGGGGCCAACGTCCTGACTTTC. Translated, it gives CASSPGQAVNSGANVLTF.

This clonotype was observed once. The rearrangement joins TRBV4-1 to TRBJ1-1; tentative D call: TRBD1 (5 bases). The CDR3 sequence is 19 residues long. V lost 1 base to trimming and J lost 0 bases, with 21 bases between them. Germline values: CDR1 MGHRA, CDR2 YSYEKL. The DNA for the CDR3 is TGCGCCAGCAGCCAAGGATTAGAACGGGAAGGGGCCCTGAACACTGAAGCTTTCTTT. It translates to CASSQGLEREGALNTEAFF.

This clonotype turned up a few times. The CDR3: CASIRSGGSHEQFF. The CDR3 DNA follows: TGTGCCAGCATTCGAAGTGGTGGAAGTCATGAGCAGTTCTTC. This chain uses TRBV28 with TRBJ2-1; D uncertain. Germline V CDR1 and CDR2: MDHEN, SYDVKM. Trimming took off 7 bases at V and 8 bases at J, with 18 bases between the two ends. The CDR3 consists of 14 residues.

This clonotype has just a few counts. The J gene is TRBJ2-1, the V gene TRBV28; D tentatively reads TRBD1 or TRBD2 (5 bases each). Germline CDR1 is MDHEN and CDR2 is SYDVKM. Trimming stripped 5 bases from V and 1 base from J, with 15 bases between. This CDR3 has 16 amino acids. The CDR3 nucleotides read TGTGCCAGCAGTGGGGACGTCCCTGGGTCCTACAATGAGCAGTTCTTC. Amino acids: CASSGDVPGSYNEQFF.

The rearrangement uses TRBV12-3 or TRBV12-4 and TRBJ2-7; the D is unclear. Between the trimmed V and J ends, which lost 3 bases and 6 bases, there was a span of 12 bases. This CDR3 region has 13 residues. CDR3 sequence (DNA): TGTGCCAGCAGTTTGAACTTACACTCCGAGCAGTACTTC. Translated: CASSLNLHSEQYF.

The CDR3 nucleotides are TGCGCCAGCAGCTTGGCCCCCCCTACAGGGGAAGGGGAGCTGTTTTTT. This encodes CASSLAPPTGEGELFF. The rearrangement links TRBV5-1 to TRBJ2-2; TRBD1 agrees at 7 bases. With V trimmed by 0 bases and J by 8 bases, 10 bases remained unmatched. This CDR3 is 16 amino acids long. The V gene's germline CDR1 is SGHRS and CDR2 YFSETQ.

This clonotype was counted between two and nine times. The chain carries TRBV2 and TRBJ2-3; no definite D call. Trimming took 5 bases from V and 2 from J, leaving 11 bases between them. Germline loops: CDR1 SNHLY, CDR2 FYNNEI. CDR3 length: 14 amino acids. The CDR3 is CASSSSDNTDTQYF. DNA of the CDR3: TGTGCCAGCAGTTCCTCAGACAACACAGATACGCAGTATTTT.

V usage is TRBV20-1 and J usage is TRBJ2-1, with D unclear. The V end lost 5 bases, the J end lost 6 bases, and 14 bases lay between the germline ends. Germline CDR1 DFQATT, CDR2 SNEGSKA (reference sequence). CDR3 length: 13 amino acids. CDR3 in amino acids: CSARAPLGNEQFF. CDR3 coding DNA: TGCAGTGCTCGGGCCCCCTTGGGCAATGAGCAGTTCTTC.